This T cell receptor (beta chain) was recovered during a study of T cells after yellow fever vaccination. TCRdb analysed the 5' RACE reads with MiXCR anew, one entry per CDR3 protein. The table has 300,000 to 400,000 distinct CDR3 sequences, over 5% seen once. Notes on the study in general: Weaker, the secondary response had a peak occurring faster, on day 5 versus 15. Clones from primary vaccination mostly reappeared after the booster (around 97% CD4, approximately 86% CD8). Abundant bulk-population clonotypes could contaminate the FACS-sorted repertoires.

In regard to this clonotype: Its antigen is undetermined.

Sample: PBMCs, taken 5 days after the yellow fever booster vaccination. The receptor was derived from a man under 40 who received the YFV17D yellow fever vaccine.

The CDR3 region is CACTRGPYNEQFF. CDR3 nucleotides: TGTGCCTGCACGCGGGGGCCCTACAATGAGCAGTTCTTC. This chain uses TRBV12-3 or TRBV12-4 with TRBJ2-1; perhaps TRBD2 as D (7 bases). CDR3 length: 13 residues. The V end lost 11 bases, the J end lost 2 bases, and 13 bases lay between the germline ends.